Listed below are T cell receptor beta chains from one sample, sequenced in a study of blood T cell repertoires in COVID-19. The protocol was immunoSEQ multiplex PCR, while the TCRdb copy is restricted to in-frame clones and leaves out a portion. The data contain 110,000 or so clones, 75% to 90% of them singletons. Sequenced input: peripheral blood. All receptors come from a human donor with acute or convalescent COVID-19. The donor label of this sample is uncertain. Each CDR3 is given with its conserved first and last residue. The order of the fields is V gene, J gene, clone size, D gene, CDR3 protein, CDR3 DNA. D genes are given only for firm matches. The size entry is marked missing in some rows and otherwise reads once, few, many or a size class.

TRBV20-1	TRBJ2-3	.	.	CSLATTDTQYF	TGCAGCCTAGCAACCACAGATACGCAGTATTTT
TRBV7-2	TRBJ1-5	.	TRBD1	CASSLDRGAQPQHF	TGTGCCAGCAGCTTGGACAGGGGGGCTCAGCCCCAGCATTTT
TRBV27	TRBJ2-1	once	.	CASSAFSANEQFF	TGTGCCAGCAGTGCCTTTAGCGCGAATGAGCAGTTCTTC
TRBV19	TRBJ1-5	.	.	CASRTSDSSNQPQHF	TGTGCCAGTAGGACTTCGGACAGTAGCAATCAGCCCCAGCATTTT
TRBV7-2	TRBJ1-5	.	TRBD1	CASSLAGTGSNQPQHF	TGTGCCAGCAGCTTAGCGGGGACAGGGAGCAATCAGCCCCAGCATTTT
TRBV7-2	TRBJ1-2	.	.	CASSLGPPGGLYGYTF	TGTGCCAGCAGCTTAGGACCCCCCGGGGGACTCTATGGCTACACCTTC
TRBV28	TRBJ2-7	once	TRBD1	CASSSLIGTGNYEQYF	TGTGCCAGCAGTAGCCTAATAGGGACAGGGAACTACGAGCAGTACTTC
TRBV7-8	TRBJ2-3	.	.	CASSFGQQVSTDTQYF	TGTGCCAGCAGCTTCGGACAGCAAGTCAGCACAGATACGCAGTATTTT
TRBV10-3	TRBJ2-2	.	.	CAIRATTNTGELFF	TGTGCCATCAGGGCTACTACCAATACCGGGGAGCTGTTTTTT
TRBV9	TRBJ1-4	.	.	CASSVALGHGEKLFF	TGTGCCAGCAGCGTAGCTTTGGGACACGGTGAAAAACTGTTTTTT
TRBV5-4	TRBJ2-5	.	.	CASSVYRDRETQYF	TGTGCCAGCAGCGTGTACAGGGATCGGGAGACCCAGTACTTC
TRBV15	TRBJ2-7	few	TRBD2	CATSDGRAYEQYF	TGTGCCACCAGCGACGGGAGGGCCTACGAGCAGTACTTC
TRBV24-1	TRBJ2-1	.	TRBD2	CATSLGTSGSIDEQFF	TGTGCCACCAGTTTGGGGACTAGCGGGAGTATAGATGAGCAGTTCTTC
TRBV25-1	TRBJ1-5	.	.	CASSRPGSNQPQHF	TGTGCCAGCAGTAGGCCAGGGAGCAATCAGCCCCAGCATTTT
TRBV4-1	TRBJ1-1	few	.	CASSTRTENTEAFF	TGCGCCAGCAGCACCCGGACAGAGAACACTGAAGCTTTCTTT
TRBV9	TRBJ1-4	once	.	CASSPNMGANEKLFF	TGTGCCAGCAGCCCGAATATGGGAGCTAATGAAAAACTGTTTTTT
TRBV5-6	TRBJ1-2	.	TRBD1	CASSTPQGLSGYTF	TGTGCCAGCAGCACACCACAGGGGTTATCTGGCTACACCTTC
TRBV30	TRBJ2-7	.	.	CAWSVGPGYEQYF	TGTGCCTGGAGTGTCGGCCCGGGCTACGAGCAGTACTTC
TRBV3-1/TRBV3-2	TRBJ1-5	once	.	CASSQGHLSNQPQHF	TGTGCCAGCAGCCAAGGACACCTCAGCAATCAGCCCCAGCATTTT
TRBV11-3	TRBJ1-1	.	.	CASSLTQGTEAFF	TGTGCCAGCAGCTTAACCCAGGGCACTGAAGCTTTCTTT
TRBV18	TRBJ2-1	.	.	CASSSAGRNNEQFF	TGTGCCAGCTCGTCTGCGGGACGAAACAATGAGCAGTTCTTC
TRBV28	TRBJ1-1	.	TRBD1	CASSGQGTGWGNTEAFF	TGTGCCAGCAGTGGGCAAGGGACAGGGTGGGGGAACACTGAAGCTTTCTTT
TRBV18	TRBJ1-2	.	.	CASSWDYRDTSNYGYTF	TGTGCCAGCTCATGGGATTACCGGGACACCTCTAACTATGGCTACACCTTC
TRBV27	TRBJ2-5	.	TRBD2	CASSLRGVHGETQYF	TGTGCCAGCAGTTTGCGGGGGGTGCATGGGGAGACCCAGTACTTC
TRBV3-1/TRBV3-2	TRBJ2-2	.	.	CASSPYRDGELFF	TGTGCCAGCAGCCCCTACAGGGACGGGGAGCTGTTTTTT
TRBV9	TRBJ1-2	.	TRBD1	CASSVADGGTANYGYTF	TGTGCCAGCAGCGTAGCTGACGGAGGGACAGCTAACTATGGCTACACCTTC
TRBV2	TRBJ2-7	.	TRBD1	CASGTGGNEQYF	TGTGCCAGCGGGACAGGGGGGAACGAGCAGTACTTC
TRBV28	TRBJ2-6	.	.	CASSSDTSGANVLTF	TGTGCCAGCAGTTCCGACACCTCTGGGGCCAACGTCCTGACTTTC
TRBV18	TRBJ1-3	.	.	CASSPQEISGNTIYF	TGTGCCAGCTCACCACAGGAGATCTCTGGAAACACCATATATTTT
TRBV10-3	TRBJ1-1	few	.	CAMGSGMNTEAFF	TGTGCCATGGGGTCCGGGATGAACACTGAAGCTTTCTTT
TRBV7-7	TRBJ2-5	.	.	CASSPGSGGIGETQYF	TGTGCCAGCAGTCCCGGGTCTGGGGGCATTGGGGAGACCCAGTACTTC
TRBV19	TRBJ1-5	once	TRBD1	CASTDRGVSSNQPQHF	TGTGCCAGTACCGACAGGGGAGTAAGTAGCAATCAGCCCCAGCATTTT
TRBV3-1/TRBV3-2	TRBJ2-7	once	.	CASSQVGYEQYF	TGTGCCAGCAGCCAGGTCGGCTACGAGCAGTACTTC